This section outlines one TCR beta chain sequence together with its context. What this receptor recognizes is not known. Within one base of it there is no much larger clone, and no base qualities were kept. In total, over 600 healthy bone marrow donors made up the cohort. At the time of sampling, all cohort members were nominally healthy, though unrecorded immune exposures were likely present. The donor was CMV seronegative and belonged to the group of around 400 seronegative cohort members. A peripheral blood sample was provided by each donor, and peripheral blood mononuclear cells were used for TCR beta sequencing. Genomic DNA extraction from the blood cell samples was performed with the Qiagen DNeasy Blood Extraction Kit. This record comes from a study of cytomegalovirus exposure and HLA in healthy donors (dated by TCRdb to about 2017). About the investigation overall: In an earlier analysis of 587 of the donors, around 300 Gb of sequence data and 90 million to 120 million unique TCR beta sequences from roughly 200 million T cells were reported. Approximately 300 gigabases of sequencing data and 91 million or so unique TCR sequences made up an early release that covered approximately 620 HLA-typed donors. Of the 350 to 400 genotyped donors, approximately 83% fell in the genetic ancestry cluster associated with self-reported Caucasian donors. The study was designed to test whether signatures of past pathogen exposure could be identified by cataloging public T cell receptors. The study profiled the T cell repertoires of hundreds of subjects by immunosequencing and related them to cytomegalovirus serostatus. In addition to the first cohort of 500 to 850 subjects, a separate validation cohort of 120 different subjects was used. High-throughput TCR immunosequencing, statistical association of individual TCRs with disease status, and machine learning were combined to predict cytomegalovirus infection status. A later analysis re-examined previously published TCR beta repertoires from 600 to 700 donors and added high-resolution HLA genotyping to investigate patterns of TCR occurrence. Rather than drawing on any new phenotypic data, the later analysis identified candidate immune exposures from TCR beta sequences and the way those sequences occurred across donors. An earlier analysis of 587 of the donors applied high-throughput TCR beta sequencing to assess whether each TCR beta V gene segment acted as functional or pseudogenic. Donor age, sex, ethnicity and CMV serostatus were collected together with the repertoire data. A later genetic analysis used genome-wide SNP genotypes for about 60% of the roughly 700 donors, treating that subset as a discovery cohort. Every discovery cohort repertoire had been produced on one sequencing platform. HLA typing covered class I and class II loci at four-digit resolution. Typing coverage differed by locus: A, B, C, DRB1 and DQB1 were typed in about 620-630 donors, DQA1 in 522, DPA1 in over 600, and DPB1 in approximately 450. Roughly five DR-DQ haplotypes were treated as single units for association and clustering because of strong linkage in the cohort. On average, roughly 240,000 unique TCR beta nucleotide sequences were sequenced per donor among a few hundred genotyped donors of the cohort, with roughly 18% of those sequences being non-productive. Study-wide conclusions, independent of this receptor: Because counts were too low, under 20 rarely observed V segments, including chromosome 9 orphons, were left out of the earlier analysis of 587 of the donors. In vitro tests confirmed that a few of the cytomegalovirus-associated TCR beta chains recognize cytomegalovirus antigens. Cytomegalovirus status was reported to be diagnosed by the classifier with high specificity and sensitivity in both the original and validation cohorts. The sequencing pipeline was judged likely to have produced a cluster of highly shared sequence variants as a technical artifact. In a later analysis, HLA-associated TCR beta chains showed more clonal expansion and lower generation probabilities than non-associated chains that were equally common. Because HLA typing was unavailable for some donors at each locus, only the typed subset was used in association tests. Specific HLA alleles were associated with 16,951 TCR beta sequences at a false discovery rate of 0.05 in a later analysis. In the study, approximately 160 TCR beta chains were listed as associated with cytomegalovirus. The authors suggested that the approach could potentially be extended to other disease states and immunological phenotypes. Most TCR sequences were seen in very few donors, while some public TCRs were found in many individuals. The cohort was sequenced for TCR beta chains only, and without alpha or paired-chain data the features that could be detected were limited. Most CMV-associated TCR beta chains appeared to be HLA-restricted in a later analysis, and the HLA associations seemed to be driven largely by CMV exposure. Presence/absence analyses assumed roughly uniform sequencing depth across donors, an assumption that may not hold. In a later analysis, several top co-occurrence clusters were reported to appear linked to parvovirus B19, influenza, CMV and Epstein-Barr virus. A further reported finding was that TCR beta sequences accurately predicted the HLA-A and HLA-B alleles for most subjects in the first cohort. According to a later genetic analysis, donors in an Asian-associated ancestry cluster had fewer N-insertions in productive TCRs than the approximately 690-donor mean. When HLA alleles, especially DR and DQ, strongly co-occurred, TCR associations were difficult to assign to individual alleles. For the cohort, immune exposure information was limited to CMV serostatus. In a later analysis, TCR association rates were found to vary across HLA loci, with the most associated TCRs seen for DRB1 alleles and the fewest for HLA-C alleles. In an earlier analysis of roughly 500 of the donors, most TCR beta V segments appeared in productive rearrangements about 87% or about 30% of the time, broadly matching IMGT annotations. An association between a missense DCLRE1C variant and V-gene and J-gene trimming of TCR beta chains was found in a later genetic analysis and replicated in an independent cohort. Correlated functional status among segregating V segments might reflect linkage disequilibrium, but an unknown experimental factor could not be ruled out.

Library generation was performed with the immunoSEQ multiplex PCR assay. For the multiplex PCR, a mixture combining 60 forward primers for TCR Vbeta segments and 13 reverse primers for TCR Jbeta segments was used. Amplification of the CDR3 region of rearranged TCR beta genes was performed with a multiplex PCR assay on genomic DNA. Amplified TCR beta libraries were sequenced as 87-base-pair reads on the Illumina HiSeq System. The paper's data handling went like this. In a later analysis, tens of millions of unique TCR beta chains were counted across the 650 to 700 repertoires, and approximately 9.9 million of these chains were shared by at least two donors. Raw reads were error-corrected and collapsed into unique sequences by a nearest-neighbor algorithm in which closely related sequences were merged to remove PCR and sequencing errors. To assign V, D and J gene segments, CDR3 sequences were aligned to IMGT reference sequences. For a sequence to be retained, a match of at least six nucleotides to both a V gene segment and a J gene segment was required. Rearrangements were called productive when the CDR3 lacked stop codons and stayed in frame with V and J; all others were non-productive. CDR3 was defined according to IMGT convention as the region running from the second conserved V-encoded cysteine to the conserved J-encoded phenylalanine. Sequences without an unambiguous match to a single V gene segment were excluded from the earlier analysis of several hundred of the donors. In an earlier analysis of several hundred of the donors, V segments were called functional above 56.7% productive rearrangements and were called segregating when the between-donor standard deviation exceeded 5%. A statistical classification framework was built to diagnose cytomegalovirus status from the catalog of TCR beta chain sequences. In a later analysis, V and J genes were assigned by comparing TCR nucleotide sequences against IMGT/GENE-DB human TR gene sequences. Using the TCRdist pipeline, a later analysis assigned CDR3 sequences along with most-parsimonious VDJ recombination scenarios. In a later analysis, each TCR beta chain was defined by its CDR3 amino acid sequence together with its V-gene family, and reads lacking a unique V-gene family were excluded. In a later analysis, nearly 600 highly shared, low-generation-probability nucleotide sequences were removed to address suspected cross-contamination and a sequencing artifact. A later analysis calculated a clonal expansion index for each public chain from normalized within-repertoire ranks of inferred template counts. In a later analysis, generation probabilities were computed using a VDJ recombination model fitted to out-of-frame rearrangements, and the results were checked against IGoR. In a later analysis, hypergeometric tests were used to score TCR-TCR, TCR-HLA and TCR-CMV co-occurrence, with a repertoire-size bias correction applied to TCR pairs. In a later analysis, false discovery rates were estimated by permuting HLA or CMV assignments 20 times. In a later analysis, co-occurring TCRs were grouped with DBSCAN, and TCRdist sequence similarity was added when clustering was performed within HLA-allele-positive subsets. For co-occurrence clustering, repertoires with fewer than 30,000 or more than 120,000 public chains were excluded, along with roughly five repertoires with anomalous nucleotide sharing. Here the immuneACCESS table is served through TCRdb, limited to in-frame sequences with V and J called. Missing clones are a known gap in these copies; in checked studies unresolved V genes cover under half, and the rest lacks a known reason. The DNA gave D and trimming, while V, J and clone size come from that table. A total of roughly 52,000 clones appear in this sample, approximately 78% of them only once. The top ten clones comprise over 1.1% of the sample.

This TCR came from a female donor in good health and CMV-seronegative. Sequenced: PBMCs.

The CDR3 reads as follows: CASSPRSGWSYNEQFF. The DNA sequence reads TGCGCCAGCAGCCCCCGGAGTGGCTGGTCCTACAATGAGCAGTTCTTC. The sequence is built from TRBV4-3 and TRBJ2-1; the D gene lacks a confident call. Taken from the germline V gene, the CDR1 and CDR2 loops are LGHNA and YSLEER. Taken from cysteine to phenylalanine, the CDR3 has 16 residues. The DNA shown is the 48-base CDR3, in frame from base 1. The trim is 4 bases for V and 1 base for J, with a gap of 14 bases between the germline ends.